One sample yielded the 18 T cell receptor beta chains listed below, sequenced in a study of T cells in Graves' hyperthyroidism and ophthalmopathy. TCR beta CDR3 region amplification was performed from RNA transcripts. Researchers ran a first-round RT-PCR on the TCR CDR3 using the HTBI primer set. TCRdb recomputed calls from the multiplex PCR reads with MiXCR, one row per CDR3 protein. The sample lists 500,000 to 650,000 distinct CDR3 sequences; over 45% were seen once. The source material was peripheral blood or thyroid tissue (not recorded which). The source is an adult woman with Graves' disease, either hyperthyroidism or ophthalmopathy (not recorded which).

This clonotype has at least ten counts. The chain employs TRBV20-1 and TRBJ2-5; D ambiguous. This CDR3 contains 13 residues. CDR1 and CDR2 from the germline V gene are DFQATT and SNEGSKA (reference sequence). V lost 3 bases, J lost 0 bases, and 8 bases lay in between. CDR3 protein: CSASLRNQETQYF. CDR3 in DNA: TGCAGTGCTAGTCTGCGGAACCAAGAGACCCAGTACTTC.

This clonotype turned up a few times. CDR3 bases: TGTGCCAGTAGTGCACTCAGGAATCAGCCCCAGCATTTT. Translated: CASSALRNQPQHF. The rearrangement joins TRBV19 to TRBJ1-5; unclear D gene. CDR3 length: 13 residues. V was trimmed by 5 bases and J by 4 bases, leaving 9 bases between them. CDR1 is LNHDA and CDR2 is SQIVND in the germline V gene (reference sequence).

This clonotype was seen ten or more times. This chain links TRBV29-1 with TRBJ2-5; weak D call: TRBD2 (5 bases). The CDR3 is made up of 13 amino acids. Germline assignment: CDR1 SQVTM and CDR2 ANQGSEA. The V end was cut by 1 base, the J end by 5 bases, with 11 bases between. The DNA for the CDR3 is TGCAGCGTTGAAGCGGAGGCCGAGGAGACCCAGTACTTC. Translation gives CSVEAEAEETQYF.

In this sample, this clonotype turned up many times. The chain links TRBV10-2 to TRBJ2-2, with D possibly TRBD2 on 6 matching bases. The CDR3 totals 16 residues. Germline loops: CDR1 WSHSY, CDR2 SAAADI. Trimming left V 2 bases short and J 6 bases short, with 16 bases between. The CDR3 protein is CASSEVGGGGSGELFF. DNA for the CDR3: TGCGCCAGCAGTGAGGTTGGGGGAGGAGGGTCCGGGGAGCTGTTTTTT.

The J gene is TRBJ1-6, the V gene TRBV19; D not resolved. Germline-derived CDR1 and CDR2 are LNHDA and SQIVND (reference sequence). V was clipped by 9 bases and J by 8 bases, with 14 bases between them. The CDR3 is 13 residues long. CDR3 residues: CASSFMGDSPLHF. The CDR3 DNA sequence: TGTGCCAGCAGCTTCATGGGTGATTCACCCCTCCACTTT.

V gene TRBV6-2 or TRBV6-3 combines with J gene TRBJ1-5; D is perhaps TRBD1 (5 bases). The V gene's germline CDR1 is MNHEY and CDR2 SVGEGT. This CDR3 has 14 residues. With 6 bases removed from V and 5 bases from J, the gap between germline ends came to 14 bases. DNA for the CDR3: TGTGCCAGCAGGAGGACATCCAGCGATCAGCCCCAGCATTTT. Translated: CASRRTSSDQPQHF.

This clonotype was found a few times. The chain links TRBV5-5 to TRBJ1-1; perhaps TRBD1 as D (5 bases). The CDR3 runs 14 residues. With 4 bases removed from V and 3 bases from J, the gap between germline ends came to 13 bases. Germline CDR1 is SGHKS and CDR2 is YYEKEE (reference sequence). The CDR3 coding sequence is TGTGCCAGCAGCAAGATGGGGCTGGACACTGAAGCTTTCTTT. It translates to CASSKMGLDTEAFF. Using reference TRBV5-5 and TRBJ1-1 for the parts outside the CDR3, the full variable domain is DAGVTQSPTHLIKTRGQQVTLRCSPISGHKSVSWYQQVLGQGPQFIFQYYEKEERGRGNFPDRFSARQFPNYSSELNVNALLLGDSALYLCASSKMGLDTEAFFGQGTRLTVV.

The rearrangement uses TRBV7-2 and TRBJ2-5, with D perhaps TRBD1 or TRBD2 (5 bases each). Germline loops: CDR1 SGHTA, CDR2 FQGNSA. Trimming took off 5 bases at V and 1 base at J, with 14 bases between the two ends. CDR3 length: 15 amino acids. The CDR3: CASSLFGTIQETQYF. The DNA for the CDR3 is TGTGCCAGCAGCCTATTCGGGACGATCCAAGAGACCCAGTACTTC.

Ten or more counts support this clonotype. The CDR3 loop is CASSPREYKETQYF. The CDR3 DNA follows: TGTGCCAGCAGCCCCAGGGAATACAAAGAGACCCAGTACTTC. V and J are TRBV3-1 and TRBJ2-5, with D possibly matching TRBD1 (5 bases). Germline V gene lookup returns CDR1 LGHDT and CDR2 YNNKEL (reference sequence). V dropped 4 bases and J dropped 3 bases, with 12 bases sitting between them. This CDR3 is 14 amino acids long.

This clonotype has ten or more counts. V and J are TRBV5-4 and TRBJ2-7; tentatively, D is TRBD1 or TRBD2 (5 bases each). The CDR3 consists of 15 residues. The V gene lost 4 bases and the J gene lost 0 bases, with 14 bases spanning the gap. Germline V gives CDR1 SGHNT, CDR2 YYREEE (reference sequence). In DNA form, the CDR3 reads TGTGCCAGCAGCCTAGGGGACGCGAGCTCCTACGAGCAGTACTTC. It codes for CASSLGDASSYEQYF. The whole variable domain, remainder taken from reference TRBV5-4 and TRBJ2-7, is ETGVTQSPTHLIKTRGQQVTLRCSSQSGHNTVSWYQQALGQGPQFIFQYYREEENGRGNFPPRFSGLQFPNYSSELNVNALELDDSALYLCASSLGDASSYEQYFGPGTRLTVT.

J is TRBJ1-1 and V is TRBV7-9; D is unclear. V lost 1 base, J lost 1 base, and 13 bases lay in between. The CDR3 sequence is 16 residues long. The V gene's germline CDR1 is SEHNR and CDR2 FQNEAQ (reference sequence). The CDR3 coding sequence is TGTGCCAGCAGCTTAGATGGGAACCAAAGGAACACTGAAGCTTTCTTT. Its translation: CASSLDGNQRNTEAFF.

This clonotype was seen at least ten times. The chain has TRBV5-1 and TRBJ2-7; tentatively, D is TRBD1 (6 bases). The CDR3 loop spans 16 amino acids. CDR1 and CDR2 (germline): SGHRS, YFSETQ. Trimming took 4 bases from V and 6 from J, leaving 23 bases between them. In nucleotides, the CDR3 is TGCGCCAGCAGCGTCAACCGGGACACAAAGGTTCTCGAGCAGTACTTC. This codes for CASSVNRDTKVLEQYF.

This clonotype was counted between two and nine times. This chain connects TRBV24-1 to TRBJ1-1; D remains ambiguous. Germline CDR1 KGHDR, CDR2 SFDVKD. The CDR3 is 13 residues long. Trimming shortened V by 1 base and J by 6 bases, and 8 bases separated the two germline ends. DNA of the CDR3: TGTGCCACCAGTGATTTCCCCAGCTCTGAAGCTTTCTTT. Translating it yields CATSDFPSSEAFF.

The CDR3 DNA sequence: TGCGCCAGCAGCCAAGATAGTGGCAGGGGAAGCGGGAGGGCCACCCAGTACTTC. This sequence encodes CASSQDSGRGSGRATQYF. The chain uses TRBV4-1 and TRBJ2-5; 10 nucleotides match TRBD2. V dropped 0 bases and J dropped 8; count of bases not matched to a gene: 15. There are 18 residues in the CDR3. Germline assignment: CDR1 MGHRA and CDR2 YSYEKL.

This clonotype has just one count. This rearrangement joins TRBV19 to TRBJ1-1; possibly TRBD1 for D (6 bases). Between the trimmed V and J ends, which lost 6 bases and 5 bases, there was a span of 19 bases. CDR1 is LNHDA and CDR2 is SQIVND in the germline V gene (reference sequence). The CDR3 is made up of 15 amino acids. The CDR3 here is CASRNEITGATEAFF. The CDR3 DNA follows: TGTGCCAGTAGGAATGAAATAACGGGGGCAACTGAAGCTTTCTTT.

The rearrangement uses TRBV7-7 and TRBJ2-5; 11 positions match TRBD2. Germline V lookup: CDR1 SSHAT, CDR2 FNYEAQ (reference sequence). The CDR3 spans 16 residues. In DNA, the CDR3 is TGTGATAGCAGCCTAGCGGGGGGCCTGCTTAGAGAGACCCAGTACTTC. Residues: CDSSLAGGLLRETQYF.

The V and J genes are TRBV29-1 and TRBJ2-5; possible D gene TRBD2, 6 bases. The CDR3 spans 13 residues. Trimming cost V 8 bases and J 4 bases, with 17 bases left between them. The germline V gene encodes CDR1 SQVTM and CDR2 ANQGSEA. CDR3 nucleotides: TGCAGCAGTCCAGGAGGGCCGCTAGAGACCCAGTACTTC. It specifies CSSPGGPLETQYF.

The chain employs TRBV5-1 and TRBJ2-7, with 8 bases matching TRBD2. Germline trimming cut 7 bases from V and 5 bases from J; bases unmatched to any gene: 14. The germline V gene has CDR1 SGHRS and CDR2 YFSETQ. The CDR3 consists of 15 residues. The CDR3 DNA is TGCGCCAGCTGCGTGGCGGGCACGGGGGGGGACGAGCAGTACTTC. It yields the protein CASCVAGTGGDEQYF.